The entry below gives a single TCR beta chain sequence along with its context. In the original processing: Scientists estimated how many nucleated cells there were by amplifying reference gene primers. TCRdb's table, derived via immunoSEQ multiplex PCR, lists solely in-frame clones and lacks some. The V and J calls and clone size come from that table; D and trimming were worked out from the DNA. The sample has around 63,000 clones; roughly 86% are singletons. The sample is drawn from a study of blood T cell repertoires in COVID-19. Study summary: Acute and convalescent COVID-19 specimens originated in the United States, Italy and Spain.

After removal of 0 bases from V and 2 bases from J, the junction contained 10 bases not matched to a gene. CDR1 and CDR2 (germline): SGDLS, YYNGEE. This CDR3 has 17 residues. This sequence joins TRBV9 and TRBJ1-1; 7 positions match TRBD1. Sequencing was performed on peripheral blood. This receptor was identified in a man in his forties or fifties with active COVID-19. The CDR3 protein is CASSVAPPGQINTEAFF. The CDR3 region has the DNA TGTGCCAGCAGCGTAGCACCCCCGGGACAGATAAACACTGAAGCTTTCTTT.